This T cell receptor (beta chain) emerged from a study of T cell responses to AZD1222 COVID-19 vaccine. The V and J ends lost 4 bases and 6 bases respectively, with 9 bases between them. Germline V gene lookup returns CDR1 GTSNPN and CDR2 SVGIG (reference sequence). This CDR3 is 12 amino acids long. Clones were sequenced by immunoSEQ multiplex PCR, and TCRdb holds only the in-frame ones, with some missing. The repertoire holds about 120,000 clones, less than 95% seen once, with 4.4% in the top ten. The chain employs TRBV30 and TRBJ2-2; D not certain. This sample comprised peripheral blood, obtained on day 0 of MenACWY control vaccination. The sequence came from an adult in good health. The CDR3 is CAWTFNAGELFF. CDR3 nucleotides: TGTGCCTGGACGTTCAACGCCGGGGAGCTGTTTTTT.